This TCR beta chain appears in the sequencing data of a study of PD-1 blockade in mismatch repair-deficient tumors. TCRs were sequenced from a few patients responding to pembrolizumab. There are 15 residues in the CDR3. Germline CDR1 SGHNT, CDR2 YYREEE (reference sequence). V dropped 4 bases and J dropped 5; count of bases not matched to a gene: 10. Repertoires were generated with immunoSEQ multiplex PCR, while TCRdb's copy carries only in-frame clones and drops some. The repertoire includes 60,000 to 75,000 clones, 88% of them detected once, and 11% to 15% sits in the top ten. V is TRBV5-4 and J is TRBJ2-3; 7 nucleotides agree with TRBD2. The sequenced sample was peripheral blood, obtained 52 weeks after starting pembrolizumab. This TCR came from an adult with mismatch repair-deficient cancer. The CDR3 spells CASSRSAGAKDTQYF. In DNA, the CDR3 is TGTGCCAGCAGCAGGTCTGCGGGAGCTAAAGATACGCAGTATTTT.